The 9 T cell receptor beta chains below were found in one sample sequenced in a study of beta chain features in type 1 diabetes. The investigators reverse transcribed all of the isolated RNA, so they sequenced expressed TCRB transcripts. Assay: immunoSEQ multiplex PCR; the TCRdb copy retains only in-frame clones and omits some. The data contain about 150,000 clones, around 10% of them seen just once; the ten biggest clones take up about 2.1%. Sequencing was performed on central memory CD4+ T cells from blood. The source is a man aged 18 to 35 in good health.

The rearrangement links TRBV6-5 to TRBJ2-3; D is ambiguous. The V end was cut by 4 bases, the J end by 0 bases, with 14 bases between. The length of the CDR3 is 16 residues. Germline assignment: CDR1 MNHEY and CDR2 SVGAGI. CDR3 loop: CASSFTRFPSTDTQYF. In DNA, the CDR3 is TGTGCCAGCAGTTTTACTCGGTTCCCTAGCACAGATACGCAGTATTTT.

The chain carries TRBV6-1 and TRBJ1-1; 9 bases line up with TRBD1. From germline, CDR1 is MNHNS and CDR2 SASEGT. The ends lost 8 bases at V and 5 bases at J; junction bases unmatched: 12. This CDR3 spans 15 amino acids. CDR3 in DNA: TGTGCCAGCGGGACAGGGCGTTTAATTAGGACTGAAGCTTTCTTT. Translation gives CASGTGRLIRTEAFF.

The V call is TRBV11-3, the J call TRBJ2-1; maybe TRBD2 (6 bases). Germline V lookup: CDR1 SGHNT, CDR2 YENEEA. The CDR3 covers 13 residues. Deletions cut 0 bases from V and 14 bases from J, with 14 bases between. Here the CDR3 reads CASSLDPRGSEFF. The CDR3 coding sequence is TGTGCCAGCAGCTTAGATCCGCGGGGATCGGAGTTCTTC.

The J gene is TRBJ1-1, the V gene TRBV28; D unclear. This CDR3 spans 11 amino acids. V dropped 5 bases and J dropped 10 bases, with 11 bases sitting between them. Per germline, CDR1 MDHEN and CDR2 SYDVKM. The CDR3 bases are TGTGCCAGCAGTCAGCAGCGGGGAGCTTTCTTT. Encoded protein: CASSQQRGAFF.

This chain joins TRBV28 and TRBJ1-6, with D possibly matching TRBD1 (6 bases). Germline CDR1 reads MDHEN; CDR2 reads SYDVKM. V lost 5 bases to trimming and J lost 8 bases, with 13 bases between them. This CDR3 has 14 amino acids. CDR3 in DNA: TGTGCCAGCAGTCCTCCCGGGGGGCATTCACCCCTCCACTTT. It is translated as CASSPPGGHSPLHF.

The sample holds a few counts of this clone. The V gene is TRBV14, the J gene TRBJ2-1; D call uncertain. CDR1 is SGHDN and CDR2 is FVKESK in the germline V gene. V was cut by 0 bases and J by 1 base, with 16 bases left in between. CDR3 length: 18 residues. CDR3 nucleotides: TGTGCCAGCAGCCAAGATCTGAGGAGCCTATCATCCTACAATGAGCAGTTCTTC. This sequence encodes CASSQDLRSLSSYNEQFF.

This clone was counted between two and nine times. The chain couples TRBV7-3 to TRBJ2-3; D is perhaps TRBD2 (6 bases). Trimming took off 3 bases at V and 7 bases at J, with 11 bases between the two ends. This CDR3 spans 13 amino acids. Per the germline V gene, CDR1 is SGHTA and CDR2 is FQGTGA. CDR3 coding DNA: TGTGCCAGCAGCTTCCCCGGGGGAAATACGCAGTATTTT. Translating it yields CASSFPGGNTQYF.

This clone was counted between two and nine times. The chain has TRBV29-1 and TRBJ1-2; 9 bases are a match to TRBD1. Germline V gene data show CDR1 as SQVTM and CDR2 as ANQGSEA. The CDR3 has 13 amino acids. The V and J ends lost 7 bases and 5 bases, in that order; junction bases with no gene match: 8. The CDR3 DNA reads as TGCAGCGCCAGAGGACAGGGGTTTTATGGCTACACCTTC. Protein: CSARGQGFYGYTF.

This clone was detected a few times. The V call is TRBV2, the J call TRBJ2-6; D is uncertain. The CDR3 has 15 amino acids. V was shortened by 6 bases and J by 0 bases, with 9 bases between the two germline ends. Germline CDR1 and CDR2: SNHLY and FYNNEI. CDR3 sequence: CASRSGFSGANVLTF. The CDR3 DNA reads as TGTGCCAGCAGAAGTGGGTTCTCTGGGGCCAACGTCCTGACTTTC. Supplemented by reference TRBV2 and TRBJ2-6, the full variable domain reads EPEVTQTPSHQVTQMGQEVILRCVPISNHLYFYWYRQILGQKVEFLVSFYNNEISEKSEIFDDQFSVERPDGSNFTLKIRSTKLEDSAMYFCASRSGFSGANVLTFGAGSRLTVL.